This is a list of T cell receptor beta chains from one sample in a study of Graves' ophthalmopathy and Graves' hyperthyroidism. TCRdb ran MiXCR on the multiplex PCR reads and lists one entry per CDR3 protein. The table includes 400,000 to 450,000 distinct CDR3 sequences, about 21% detected once. The sequenced material came from peripheral blood. All receptors derive from a woman aged 18 to 35 with stable Graves' hyperthyroidism. Each CDR3 is given with its conserved first and last residue. Fields, in order: J gene, V gene, clone size, CDR3 protein. Clone size is not always given. Where it is, it says once, few, many or a class for expanded clones.

>TRBJ1-1|TRBV6-5|NA
CASSFTGENTEAFF
>TRBJ2-5|TRBV20-1|NA
CSALGQGVVETQYF
>TRBJ1-5|TRBV28|many
CASSPPANQPQHF
>TRBJ2-2|TRBV15|many
CATSRDLRGQGVWAGELFF
>TRBJ2-5|TRBV24-1|NA
CATSDWDVGTSGETQYF
>TRBJ2-2|TRBV25-1|many
CASSENWDRRDTGELFF
>TRBJ1-1|TRBV12-3/TRBV12-4|many
CASSLRIDGAFF
>TRBJ2-7|TRBV5-1|many
CASSLIGQGYEQYF
>TRBJ1-2|TRBV28|few
CASSRTISNYGYTF
>TRBJ1-6|TRBV20-1|many
CSASTAGRANSPLHF
>TRBJ2-5|TRBV7-9|many
CASGRGGETQYF
>TRBJ1-2|TRBV12-3/TRBV12-4|few
CASSLASQGASYTF
>TRBJ1-2|TRBV7-6|many
CASSLYLRGAGYGYTF
>TRBJ1-1|TRBV30|NA
CAWSYRGTMNTEAFF
>TRBJ1-1|TRBV29-1|NA
CSVEGGSGGAFF
>TRBJ2-7|TRBV15|many
CATSSGTTTYEQYF
>TRBJ1-1|TRBV20-1|NA
CSARRGGNTEDFF
>TRBJ1-2|TRBV19|many
CASCSLKGQRTYGYTF
>TRBJ1-3|TRBV6-5|many
CASSYEGTAGNTIYF
>TRBJ2-7|TRBV20-1|NA
CSAFGQEFSYEQYF
>TRBJ1-2|TRBV6-1|NA
CASRDPWGEGYTF
>TRBJ2-2|TRBV6-2/TRBV6-3|many
CASSYLVVAGDTGELFF
>TRBJ1-2|TRBV10-3|many
CAISTGQGIYGYTF
>TRBJ1-2|TRBV30|NA
CAWASRGQRGGYTF
>TRBJ2-5|TRBV29-1|many
CSVGLAGRGGTQYF
>TRBJ2-7|TRBV6-5|NA
CASSSTGRRSYEQYF
>TRBJ1-5|TRBV28|NA
CASSFPFPQDQPQHF